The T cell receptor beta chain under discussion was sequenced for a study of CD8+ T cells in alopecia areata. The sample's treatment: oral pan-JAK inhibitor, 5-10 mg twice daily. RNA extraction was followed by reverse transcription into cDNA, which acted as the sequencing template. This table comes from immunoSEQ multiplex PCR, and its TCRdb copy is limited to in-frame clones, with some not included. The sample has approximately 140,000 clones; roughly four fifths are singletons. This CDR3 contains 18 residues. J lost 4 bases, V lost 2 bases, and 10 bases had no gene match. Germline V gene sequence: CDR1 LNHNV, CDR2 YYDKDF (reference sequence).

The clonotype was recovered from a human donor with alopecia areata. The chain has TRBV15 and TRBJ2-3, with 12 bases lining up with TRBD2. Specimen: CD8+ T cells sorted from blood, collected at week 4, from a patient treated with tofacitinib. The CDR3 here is CATSRTPSSGGASDTQYF. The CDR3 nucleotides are TGTGCCACCAGCAGAACCCCTTCTAGCGGGGGGGCATCAGATACGCAGTATTTT.